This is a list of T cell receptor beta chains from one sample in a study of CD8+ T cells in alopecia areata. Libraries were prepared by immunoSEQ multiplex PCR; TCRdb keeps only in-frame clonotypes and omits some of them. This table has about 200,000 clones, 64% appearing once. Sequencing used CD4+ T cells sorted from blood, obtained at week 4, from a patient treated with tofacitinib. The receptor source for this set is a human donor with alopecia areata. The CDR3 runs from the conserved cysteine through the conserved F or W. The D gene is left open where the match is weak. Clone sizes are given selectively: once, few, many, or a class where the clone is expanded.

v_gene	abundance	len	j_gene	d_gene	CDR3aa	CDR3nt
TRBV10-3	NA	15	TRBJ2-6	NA	CAISDSQTGANVLTF	TGTGCCATCAGTGACTCACAGACTGGGGCCAACGTCCTGACTTTC
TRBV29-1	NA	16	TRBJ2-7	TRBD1	CSVTFLGQGSSYEQYF	TGCAGCGTTACCTTTTTGGGACAGGGGAGCTCCTACGAGCAGTACTTC
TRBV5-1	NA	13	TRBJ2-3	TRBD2	CASRTSGVDTQYF	TGCGCCAGCAGAACTAGCGGGGTGGATACGCAGTATTTT
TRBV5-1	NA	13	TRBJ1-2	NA	CASSRGDGYGYTF	TGCGCCAGCAGCCGGGGAGACGGTTATGGCTACACCTTC
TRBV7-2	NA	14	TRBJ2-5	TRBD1	CASSLQGALETQYF	TGTGCCAGCAGCTTACAGGGGGCGCTGGAGACCCAGTACTTC
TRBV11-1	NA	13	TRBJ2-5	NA	CASSPGLQETQYF	TGTGCCAGCAGCCCGGGACTGCAAGAGACCCAGTACTTC
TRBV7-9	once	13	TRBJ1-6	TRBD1	CACRGQGSSPLHF	TGTGCCTGCAGAGGACAGGGGAGTTCACCCCTCCACTTT
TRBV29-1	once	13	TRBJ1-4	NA	CSVEEGYGEKLFF	TGCAGCGTTGAAGAGGGTTATGGTGAAAAACTGTTTTTT
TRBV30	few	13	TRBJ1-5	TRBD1	CAWGGQGGQPQHF	TGTGCCTGGGGGGGACAGGGAGGTCAGCCCCAGCATTTT
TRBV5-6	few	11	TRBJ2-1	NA	CASSFAGEQFF	TGTGCCAGCAGCTTTGCGGGTGAGCAGTTCTTC
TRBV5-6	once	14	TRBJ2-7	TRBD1	CASSLVDRRKEQYF	TGTGCCAGCAGCTTGGTGGACAGGCGAAAGGAGCAGTACTTC
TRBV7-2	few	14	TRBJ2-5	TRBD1	CASSLGQGGKTQYF	TGTGCCAGCAGCTTAGGACAGGGGGGAAAGACCCAGTACTTC
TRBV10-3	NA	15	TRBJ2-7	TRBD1	CAIRNGQGITYEQYF	TGTGCCATCAGAAACGGACAGGGGATTACCTACGAGCAGTACTTC
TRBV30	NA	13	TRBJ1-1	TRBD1	CACRQGAAPLTFF	TGTGCCTGTCGCCAGGGGGCCGCCCCGTTAACTTTCTTT
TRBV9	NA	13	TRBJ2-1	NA	CASSVGPDNEQFF	TGTGCCAGCAGCGTAGGCCCGGACAATGAGCAGTTCTTC
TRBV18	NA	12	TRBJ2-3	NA	CASSPEGNTQYF	TGTGCCAGCTCACCAGAAGGAAATACGCAGTATTTT
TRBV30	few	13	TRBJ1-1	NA	CAWSAQGSTEAFF	TGTGCCTGGAGTGCTCAAGGTAGCACTGAAGCTTTCTTT
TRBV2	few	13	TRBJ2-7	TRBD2	CASTAGGPNEQYF	TGTGCCAGCACAGCGGGGGGGCCGAACGAGCAGTACTTC
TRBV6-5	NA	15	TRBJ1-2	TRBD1	CASSSQGTGVYGYTF	TGTGCCAGCAGTTCTCAGGGGACAGGGGTCTATGGCTACACCTTC
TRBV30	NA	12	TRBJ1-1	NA	CGSKGSVTEAFF	TGTGGCTCGAAGGGTTCGGTGACTGAAGCTTTCTTT
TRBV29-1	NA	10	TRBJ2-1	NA	CSVVVHEQFF	TGCAGCGTTGTGGTCCATGAGCAGTTCTTC
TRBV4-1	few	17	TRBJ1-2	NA	CASSQDHPMPGARGYTF	TGCGCCAGCAGCCAAGATCATCCTATGCCAGGGGCGAGGGGCTACACCTTC
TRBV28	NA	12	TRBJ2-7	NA	CASSLGTYEQYF	TGTGCCAGCAGTTTGGGGACCTACGAGCAGTACTTC
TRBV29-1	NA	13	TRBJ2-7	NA	CSVEGYGGYEQYF	TGCAGCGTTGAAGGCTACGGGGGCTACGAGCAGTACTTC
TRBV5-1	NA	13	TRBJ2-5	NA	CASSPGEEETQYF	TGCGCCAGCAGCCCCGGGGAGGAAGAGACCCAGTACTTC
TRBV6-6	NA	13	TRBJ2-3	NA	CASSYPGTDTQYF	TGTGCCAGCAGTTACCCGGGGACAGATACGCAGTATTTT
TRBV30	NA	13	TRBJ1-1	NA	CAWTPGPYTEAFF	TGTGCCTGGACCCCGGGACCGTACACTGAAGCTTTCTTT
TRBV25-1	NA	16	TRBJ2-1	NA	CASRPQANLGPNEQFF	TGTGCCAGCAGGCCCCAGGCTAACTTGGGGCCCAATGAGCAGTTCTTC
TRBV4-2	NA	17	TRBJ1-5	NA	CASSQEVTGYSNQPQHF	TGTGCCAGCAGCCAAGAAGTTACAGGGTATAGCAATCAGCCCCAGCATTTT
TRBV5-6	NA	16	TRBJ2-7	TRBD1	CASTRVGDRALSEQYF	TGTGCCAGCACCAGGGTTGGGGACAGGGCTCTCTCCGAGCAGTACTTC
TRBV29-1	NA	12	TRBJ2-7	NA	CSVAVRSYEQYF	TGCAGCGTTGCCGTACGCTCCTACGAGCAGTACTTC
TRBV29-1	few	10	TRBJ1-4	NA	CSVEREKLFF	TGCAGCGTTGAGCGTGAAAAACTGTTTTTT
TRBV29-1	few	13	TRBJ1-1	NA	CSVVPDVNTEAFF	TGCAGCGTTGTCCCGGACGTGAACACTGAAGCTTTCTTT
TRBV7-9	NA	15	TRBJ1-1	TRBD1	CASSPQGARYFEAFF	TGTGCCAGCAGTCCACAGGGGGCGCGATATTTTGAAGCTTTCTTT
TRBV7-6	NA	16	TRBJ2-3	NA	CASSGGPNLSTDTQYF	TGTGCCAGCAGCGGGGGCCCAAACCTATCCACGGATACGCAGTATTTT
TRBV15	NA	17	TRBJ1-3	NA	CATSRDSGLSSGNTIYF	TGTGCCACCAGCAGAGATTCAGGCCTCAGCTCTGGAAACACCATATATTTT
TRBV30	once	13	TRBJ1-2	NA	CAWRHAGAHGYTF	TGTGCCTGGAGACATGCGGGGGCGCATGGCTACACCTTC
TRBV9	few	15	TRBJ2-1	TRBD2	CASSVNLAGGNEQFF	TGTGCCAGCAGCGTAAACCTAGCGGGGGGCAATGAGCAGTTCTTC
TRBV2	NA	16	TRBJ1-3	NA	CASSLGGTGTGNTIYF	TGTGCCAGCAGTTTGGGGGGGACCGGGACTGGAAACACCATATATTTT
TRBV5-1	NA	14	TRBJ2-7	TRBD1	CASSLEGAGGEQYF	TGCGCCAGCAGCTTGGAGGGGGCCGGTGGCGAGCAGTACTTC
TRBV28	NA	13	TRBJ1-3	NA	CASSYQNGYTIYF	TGTGCCAGCAGTTACCAAAACGGGTACACCATATATTTT
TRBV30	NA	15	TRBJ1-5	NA	CAWSGVMGHNQPQHF	TGTGCCTGGAGTGGAGTGATGGGTCACAATCAGCCCCAGCATTTT
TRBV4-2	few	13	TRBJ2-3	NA	CASSASLTDTQYF	TGTGCCAGCAGCGCCAGCCTTACAGATACGCAGTATTTT
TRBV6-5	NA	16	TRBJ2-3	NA	CASSFSGTAVADTQYF	TGTGCCAGCAGTTTCTCCGGGACGGCAGTGGCAGATACGCAGTATTTT
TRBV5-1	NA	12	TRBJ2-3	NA	CASSEGTDTQYF	TGCGCCAGCAGTGAGGGCACAGATACGCAGTATTTT
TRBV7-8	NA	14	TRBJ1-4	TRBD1	CASSPGTANEKLFF	TGTGCCAGCAGCCCCGGGACAGCAAATGAAAAACTGTTTTTT
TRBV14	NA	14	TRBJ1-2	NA	CASSQDGVAGGYTF	TGTGCCAGCAGCCAAGATGGAGTTGCCGGCGGCTACACCTTC
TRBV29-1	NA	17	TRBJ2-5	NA	CSVLLWAGPQGEETQYF	TGCAGCGTTCTTCTTTGGGCAGGACCTCAAGGGGAAGAGACCCAGTACTTC
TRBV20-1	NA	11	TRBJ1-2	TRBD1	CSATAGGGYTF	TGCAGTGCAACCGCAGGGGGCGGCTACACCTTC
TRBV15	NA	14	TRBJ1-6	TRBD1	CATSRDRPYSPLHF	TGTGCCACCAGCAGGGACAGGCCTTATTCACCCCTCCACTTT
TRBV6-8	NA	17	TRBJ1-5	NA	CASSYYGPIGINQPQHF	TGTGCCAGCAGTTACTATGGACCCATCGGTATCAATCAGCCCCAGCATTTT
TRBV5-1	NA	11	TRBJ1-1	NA	CASSLDTEAFF	TGCGCCAGCAGCTTGGACACTGAAGCTTTCTTT
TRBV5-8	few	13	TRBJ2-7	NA	CASSFHRVSEQYF	TGTGCCAGCAGCTTCCACAGGGTTAGCGAGCAGTACTTC
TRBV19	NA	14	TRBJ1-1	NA	CASSILYMNTEAFF	TGTGCCAGTAGTATCCTCTACATGAACACTGAAGCTTTCTTT
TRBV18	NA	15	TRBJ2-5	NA	CASSPLGLTQETQYF	TGTGCCAGCTCACCATTGGGACTTACTCAAGAGACCCAGTACTTC
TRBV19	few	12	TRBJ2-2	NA	CASTPTTGELFF	TGTGCCAGTACCCCTACCACCGGGGAGCTGTTTTTT
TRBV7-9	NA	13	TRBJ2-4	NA	CASSFEGVNIQYF	TGTGCCAGCAGCTTTGAAGGGGTTAACATTCAGTACTTC